This TCR beta chain derives from a study of T-cell reconstitution after alpha-beta-depleted transplantation in children. Overall study findings and caveats: Approximately two months post-transplant, alpha-beta T cells reportedly originated from several hundred expanded graft clones. There were some patients whose high TCRbeta diversity at day 60 came from surviving recipient T cells and thymic progenitors.

Unique molecular identifiers were used to barcode this TCRbeta library. Via MiXCR, TCRdb re-called the PCR reads, giving one row per CDR3 protein. The table lists more than 500,000 distinct CDR3 sequences, roughly 11% of them singletons. Trimming took 4 bases from V and 4 from J, leaving 13 bases between them. This CDR3 has 14 residues. Only a few counts were recorded for this clonotype. Antigen: not known. The sample here was PBMCs, mostly from graft donor cells, taken 180 days after TCRalphabeta/CD19-depleted stem cell transplant. This TCR was sampled from a female patient younger than 10 who had a stem cell transplant for aplastic anemia, so the T cells may come from the graft donor. The gene calls are TRBV12-3 or TRBV12-4 and TRBJ1-1; D uncertain. CDR3 DNA: TGTGCCAGCAGTTATGGCCCTCGGGGCACTGAAGCTTTCTTT. As protein: CASSYGPRGTEAFF.